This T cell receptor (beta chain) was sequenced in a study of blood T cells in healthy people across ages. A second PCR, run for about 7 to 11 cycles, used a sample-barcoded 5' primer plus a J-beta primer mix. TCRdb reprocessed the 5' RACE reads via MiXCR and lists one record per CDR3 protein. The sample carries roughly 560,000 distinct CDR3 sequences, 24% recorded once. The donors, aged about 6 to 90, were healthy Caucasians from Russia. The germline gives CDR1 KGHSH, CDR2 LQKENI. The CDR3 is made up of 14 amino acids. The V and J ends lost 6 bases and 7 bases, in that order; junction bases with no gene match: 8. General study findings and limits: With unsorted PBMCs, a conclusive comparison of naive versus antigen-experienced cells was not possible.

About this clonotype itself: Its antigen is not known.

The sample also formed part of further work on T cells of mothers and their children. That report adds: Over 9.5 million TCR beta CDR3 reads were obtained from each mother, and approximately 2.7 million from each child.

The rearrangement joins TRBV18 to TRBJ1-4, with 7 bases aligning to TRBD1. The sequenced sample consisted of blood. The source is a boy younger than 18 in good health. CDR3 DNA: TGTGCCAGCTCCCCGCAACAGGGGATTGAAAAACTGTTTTTT. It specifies CASSPQQGIEKLFF. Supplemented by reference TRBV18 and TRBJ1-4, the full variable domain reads NAGVMQNPRHLVRRRGQEARLRCSPMKGHSHVYWYRQLPEEGLKFMVYLQKENIIDESGMPKERFSAEFPKEGPSILRIQQVVRGDSAAYFCASSPQQGIEKLFFGSGTQLSVL.